This T cell receptor beta chain was profiled in a study of cytotoxic CD8 clonotypes in ibrutinib-treated CLL. About the study: The subjects consisted of 11 relapsed/refractory and roughly 15 treatment-naive individuals, with some 18 IGHV unmutated. It was after a median about 12 months of treatment, range 6 to 36, that response samples were taken.

Overall study results and limits: Baseline levels were approached again at progression, after clonality had risen at ibrutinib response. Pretreatment clonality was elevated relative to age-matched healthy donors and paralleled circulating CD8+ T-cell counts.

TCRdb keeps only in-frame clones here, not all; method: immunoSEQ multiplex PCR. The table lists around 97,000 clones, 60% to 80% of them singletons. In the case of this clone: Its target is unknown.

The junction had 2 bases not matched to a gene; V was cut back by 4 bases and J by 6 bases. This CDR3 spans 14 amino acids. The germline gives CDR1 LNHDA, CDR2 SQIVND (reference sequence). The V and J genes are TRBV19 and TRBJ1-6; 8 positions match TRBD1. The sequenced sample was PBMCs, obtained after 12 months of ibrutinib treatment. This clonotype was sampled from a human donor with chronic lymphocytic leukemia. CDR3 in DNA: TGTGCCAGTAGTACGACAGGGGTTAATTCACCCCTCCACTTT. Its translation: CASSTTGVNSPLHF.